This record concerns one T cell receptor beta chain sequence. Which antigen it targets is not known. No base quality values were provided; no much bigger clone lies one nucleotide off. This entry belongs to a study of blood T cell repertoires in COVID-19 (dated by TCRdb to about 2020). Looking at the study overall: The collaborator samples originated in the United States, Italy and Spain and spanned the acute and convalescent phases of COVID-19. The material from the prospective study consisted of cDNA or gDNA derived from T cells, B-cell-depleted T cells, or PBMCs. Samples were obtained from the ongoing ImmuneRACE study (first 160 participants) and from over 1,000 subjects provided by 6 global collaborators. The repertoires were released in a freely available public database meant as a resource for research on the immune response to SARS-CoV-2. HLA class I and class II types, where available, came from metadata supplied by the sample provider rather than from assay-based typing. Nearly every sample came with metadata listing a de-identified subject ID, COVID-19 status, age in years and sex. Subjects who had been exposed to COVID-19, were actively infected with it, or had recovered from it provided the deeply sampled blood TCRbeta repertoires that made up the dataset.

TCRbeta CDR3 regions were amplified from genomic DNA using the immunoSEQ Assay, a bias-controlled multiplex PCR. The authors' pipeline ran thus. Within the assay, amplification of reference gene primers was used to estimate how many nucleated cells each sample contained. To quantify the absolute abundance of each unique TCRbeta CDR3 rearrangement, sequence reads were collapsed and filtered. For each sample, productive Simpson clonality was calculated as the square root of Simpson's diversity index across productive rearrangements. Imported from immuneACCESS, the table was reduced by TCRdb to in-frame sequences with V and J called. These copies leave out some clones; in studies compared against another copy, an unresolved V gene accounts for under half, and the cause of the remainder is not known. The V and J calls and clone size were taken over from that table, and D and trimming were inferred from the DNA. The sample has about 46,000 clones on record, roughly 85% of them singletons. Of the sample, roughly 34% is held by the ten largest clones.

One collaborating source in Seattle enrolled patients while the patients were actively infected and followed the patients over time throughout the course of disease. Each collaborating institution followed its own protocols to collect whole blood in K2EDTA tubes. For TCRbeta analysis, collaborators shipped samples in one of three forms: frozen whole blood, isolated PBMCs, or DNA extracted from either of those sample types. The investigation overall reported the following: Clinical and demographic metadata were provided uncurated, with the amount varying by source and participant.

V drops 8 bases and J drops 0 bases, leaving 4 bases in between. For CDR1 and CDR2, the germline V gene lists MDHEN and SYDVKM. From its cysteine to its phenylalanine, the CDR3 spans 11 amino acids. The CDR3 DNA has 33 bases and is translated from base 1. Sample: peripheral blood. The V and J segments used are TRBV28 and TRBJ1-2, with the D gene too uncertain to name. This TCR came from a woman over 75 with COVID-19, enrolled during active disease. This receptor carries the CDR3 CASATNYGYTF. The nucleotide sequence is TGTGCCAGCGCTACTAACTATGGCTACACCTTC.